This is a list of T cell receptor beta chains from one sample in a study of T-cell reconstitution after alpha-beta-depleted transplantation in children. TCRdb re-analysed the PCR reads in MiXCR, keeping a single row per CDR3 protein. The repertoire holds a few hundred thousand distinct CDR3 sequences, with roughly 16% as singletons. This specimen consisted of PBMCs, mostly from graft donor cells, obtained 360 days after TCRalphabeta/CD19-depleted stem cell transplant. The receptor source for this set is a boy less than two years old who had a stem cell transplant for Wiskott-Aldrich syndrome, so the T cells may come from the graft donor. CDR3s include the opening cysteine and the closing phenylalanine or tryptophan. The D gene is left open where the match is weak. Some rows have no size entry. The others give once, few or many, or a class for an expanded clone.

>TRBV10-3|TRBD1|TRBJ2-5|.
CAISESTGGQLQETQYF
TGTGCCATCAGTGAGTCGACAGGGGGACAGCTTCAAGAGACCCAGTACTTC
>TRBV6-1|.|TRBJ2-2|.
CASTYLTPGGGTGELFF
TGTGCCAGCACCTATCTCACCCCCGGGGGCGGCACCGGGGAGCTGTTTTTT
>TRBV5-1|.|TRBJ1-1|.
CASSSGSTNTEAFF
TGCGCCAGCAGCTCAGGGAGTACGAACACTGAAGCTTTCTTT
>TRBV12-3/TRBV12-4|TRBD1|TRBJ1-6|.
CASTLTGGNSPLHF
TGTGCCAGCACCTTAACAGGGGGTAATTCACCCCTCCACTTT
>TRBV12-3/TRBV12-4|.|TRBJ2-3|few
CASAVAGTDTQYF
TGTGCCAGCGCGGTTGCTGGCACAGATACGCAGTATTTT
>TRBV11-2|.|TRBJ2-3|few
CASSLTNLDTQYF
TGTGCCAGCAGCTTGACTAATTTGGATACGCAGTATTTT
>TRBV29-1|.|TRBJ2-3|.
CSVEETGSRTDTQYF
TGCAGCGTTGAAGAAACAGGGAGCCGCACAGATACGCAGTATTTT
>TRBV27|.|TRBJ1-3|.
CASSLNRQANGNTIYF
TGTGCCAGCAGTTTAAACCGACAGGCCAATGGAAACACCATATATTTT
>TRBV28|.|TRBJ2-1|.
CAIGPGQALLLNEQFF
TGTGCCATCGGCCCTGGGCAGGCCCTCCTCTTGAATGAGCAGTTCTTC
>TRBV12-3/TRBV12-4|TRBD2|TRBJ2-7|.
CASSAPLGGRGTYEQYF
TGTGCCAGCAGCGCCCCCTTGGGCGGGAGGGGTACCTACGAGCAGTACTTC
>TRBV7-9|TRBD1|TRBJ2-7|many
CASSQRTGKAEQYF
TGTGCCAGCAGCCAAAGGACAGGGAAGGCCGAGCAGTACTTC
>TRBV12-3/TRBV12-4|.|TRBJ2-1|.
CASSPGLHFNEQFF
TGTGCCAGCAGTCCGGGACTCCACTTCAATGAGCAGTTCTTC
>TRBV5-1|.|TRBJ2-7|few
CASSFRGVGYEQYF
TGCGCCAGCAGCTTCAGAGGGGTGGGCTACGAGCAGTACTTC
>TRBV6-5|.|TRBJ1-1|.
CASSYSAGVGKAFF
TGTGCCAGCAGTTACTCTGCAGGGGTTGGGAAAGCTTTCTTT
>TRBV7-6|.|TRBJ2-7|.
CASSFGVYYEQYF
TGTGCCAGCAGCTTTGGTGTTTACTACGAGCAGTACTTC
>TRBV12-3/TRBV12-4|TRBD1|TRBJ1-5|.
CASSRQGVWNQPQHF
TGTGCCAGCAGTCGGCAGGGGGTTTGGAATCAGCCCCAGCATTTT
>TRBV5-1|.|TRBJ2-3|.
CASSFVSDPNTQYF
TGCGCCAGCAGCTTTGTTTCCGACCCAAATACGCAGTATTTT
>TRBV29-1|.|TRBJ2-3|many
CSVAQLNTDTQYF
TGCAGCGTTGCTCAGTTAAACACAGATACGCAGTATTTT
>TRBV30|TRBD2|TRBJ2-5|.
CAGGGPVETQYF
TGTGCCGGGGGAGGGCCGGTGGAGACCCAGTACTTC
>TRBV2|.|TRBJ1-4|.
CASRGGPAELGEKLFF
TGTGCCAGCAGAGGGGGACCGGCCGAGTTAGGCGAAAAACTGTTTTTT